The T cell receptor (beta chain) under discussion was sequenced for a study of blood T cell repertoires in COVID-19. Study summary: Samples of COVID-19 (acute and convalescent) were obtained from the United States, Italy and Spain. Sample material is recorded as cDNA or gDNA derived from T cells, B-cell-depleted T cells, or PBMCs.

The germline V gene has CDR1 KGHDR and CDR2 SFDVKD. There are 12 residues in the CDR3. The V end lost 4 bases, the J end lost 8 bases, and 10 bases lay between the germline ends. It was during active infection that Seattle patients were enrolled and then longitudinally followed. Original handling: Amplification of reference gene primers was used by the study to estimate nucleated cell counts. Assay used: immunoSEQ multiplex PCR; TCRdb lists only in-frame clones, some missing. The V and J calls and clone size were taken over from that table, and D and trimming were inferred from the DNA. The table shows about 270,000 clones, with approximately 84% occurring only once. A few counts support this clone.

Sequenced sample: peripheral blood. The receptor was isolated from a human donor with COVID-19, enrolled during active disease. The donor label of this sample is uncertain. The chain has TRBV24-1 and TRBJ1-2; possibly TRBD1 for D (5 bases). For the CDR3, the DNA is TGTGCCACCAGTGACAGGGTTCTCGGCTACACCTTC. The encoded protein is CATSDRVLGYTF.